The sequence of this T cell receptor (beta chain) was determined in a study of cytomegalovirus exposure and HLA in healthy donors. PCR involved 60 Vbeta and 13 Jbeta primers. TCRdb's copy holds only in-frame clones and misses some; the assay was immunoSEQ multiplex PCR. The sample yields approximately 190,000 clones, 85% to 90% seen once. CDR1 and CDR2 (germline): LNHDA, SQIVND (reference sequence). The V and J ends lost 7 bases and 4 bases respectively, with 13 bases between them. This CDR3 spans 14 amino acids. Sequences were obtained from PBMCs. The sequence derives from a man between 25 and 39 years old in good health and CMV-seronegative. The chain carries TRBV19 and TRBJ2-2; the D gene is possibly TRBD1 (6 bases). CDR3 region: CASTTGHFTGELFF. The CDR3 DNA follows: TGTGCCAGTACCACGGGACACTTCACCGGGGAGCTGTTTTTT. The full variable domain, with the rest looked up from reference TRBV19 and TRBJ2-2, is DGGITQSPKYLFRKEGQNVTLSCEQNLNHDAMYWYRQDPGQGLRLIYYSQIVNDFQKGDIAEGYSVSREKKESFPLTVTSAQKNPTAFYLCASTTGHFTGELFFGEGSRLTVL.